Following are 10 T cell receptor beta chains from one sample sequenced in a study of OX40 agonist ivuxolimab in advanced cancers. Sequenced by immunoSEQ multiplex PCR; TCRdb stores in-frame clones only, minus some. Altogether tens of thousands of clones are present, 77% being singletons, with the ten largest covering about 1.6%. Sequencing was performed on CD4+ or CD8+ T cells sorted from blood, taken in a trial of the OX40 agonist ivuxolimab. The receptors were gathered from an adult with an advanced solid tumor such as melanoma, head and neck, liver or kidney cancer.

In its sample, this clone was seen a few times. CDR3 nucleotide sequence: TGTGCCAGTAGTATCGGCGGGGAGGCCAAGTACGAGCAGTACTTC. This encodes CASSIGGEAKYEQYF. The V and J genes are TRBV19 and TRBJ2-7; D perhaps matches TRBD2 (6 bases). V lost 3 bases to trimming and J lost 4 bases, with 16 bases between them. In germline, CDR1 is LNHDA, CDR2 SQIVND (reference sequence). This CDR3 is built from 15 residues.

The rearrangement uses TRBV27 and TRBJ1-1; D possibly corresponds to TRBD1 (6 bases). The CDR3 covers 13 residues. CDR1 is MNHEY and CDR2 is SMNVEV in the germline V gene (reference sequence). V dropped 3 bases and J dropped 8 bases, with 13 bases sitting between them. CDR3 region: CASSFQYTGEAFF. The DNA for the CDR3 is TGTGCCAGCAGTTTCCAATACACAGGGGAAGCTTTCTTT.

This clone is labeled as medium-sized. The chain uses TRBV2 and TRBJ1-5, with 7 bases that match TRBD1. CDR3 length equals 15 residues. Germline lookup yields CDR1 SNHLY and CDR2 FYNNEI. Germline trimming cut 3 bases from V and 5 bases from J; bases unmatched to any gene: 7. The CDR3, as DNA: TGTGCCAGCAGTGATGAAGGGGGCATCTATCAGCCCCAGCATTTT. This translates into CASSDEGGIYQPQHF.

V is TRBV30 and J is TRBJ2-5; D may be TRBD1 or TRBD2 (5 bases each). Between the trimmed V and J ends, which lost 1 base and 1 base, there was a span of 10 bases. Looked up from germline, CDR1 is GTSNPN and CDR2 is SVGIG (reference sequence). The CDR3 loop spans 14 amino acids. DNA for the CDR3: TGTGCCTGGAGTGGCCGGGGCCGCCAAGAGACCCAGTACTTC. Protein sequence: CAWSGRGRQETQYF.

This clone turned up a few times. The chain links TRBV4-1 to TRBJ2-4; 9 bases are a match to TRBD1. The CDR3 spans 17 residues. V gave up 0 bases and J gave up 4 bases; unmatched junction bases: 7. Germline assignment: CDR1 MGHRA and CDR2 YSYEKL. The CDR3 coding sequence is TGCGCCAGCAGCCAAGACGGCATGGGACAGGGAAAAAACATTCAGTACTTC. This sequence encodes CASSQDGMGQGKNIQYF.

The rearrangement uses TRBV19 and TRBJ1-5; D perhaps matches TRBD1 (5 bases). CDR1 and CDR2 from the germline V gene are LNHDA and SQIVND (reference sequence). The length of the CDR3 is 15 residues. Trimming took 2 bases from V and 0 from J, leaving 8 bases between them. The CDR3 bases are TGTGCCAGTAGTATAAGGGGCAATAGCAATCAGCCCCAGCATTTT. This codes for CASSIRGNSNQPQHF. Based on the CDR3 plus reference TRBV19 and TRBJ1-5, the full variable domain is DGGITQSPKYLFRKEGQNVTLSCEQNLNHDAMYWYRQDPGQGLRLIYYSQIVNDFQKGDIAEGYSVSREKKESFPLTVTSAQKNPTAFYLCASSIRGNSNQPQHFGDGTRLSIL.

In DNA form, the CDR3 reads TGTGCCAGCAGGATTGGGACAGGGATTGTAGGCTACACCTTC. Translated, it gives CASRIGTGIVGYTF. The rearrangement links TRBV6-1 to TRBJ1-2, with TRBD1 matching 9 bases. The V segment lost 6 bases and the J segment 8 bases; nucleotides outside the gene matches: 10. The CDR3 is made up of 14 amino acids. Per germline, CDR1 MNHNS and CDR2 SASEGT.

A few counts support this clone. This chain joins TRBV7-9 and TRBJ2-2, with D possibly matching TRBD2 (5 bases). The CDR3 is 15 residues long. The germline gives CDR1 SEHNR, CDR2 FQNEAQ (reference sequence). V lost 6 bases, J lost 3 bases, and 14 bases lay in between. The CDR3 here is CASSLSAADTGELFF. CDR3 bases: TGTGCCAGCAGTTTATCAGCGGCAGACACCGGGGAGCTGTTTTTT.

This clone came up many times. The chain couples TRBV2 to TRBJ1-1; no definite D call. Germline V gives CDR1 SNHLY, CDR2 FYNNEI. The CDR3 covers 15 residues. Trimming removed 6 bases at V and 0 bases at J, with 14 bases between. CDR3 sequence reads: CASRSEATMNTEAFF. The CDR3 DNA reads TGTGCCAGCAGGTCAGAGGCCACGATGAACACTGAAGCTTTCTTT.

The rearrangement uses TRBV7-8 and TRBJ2-3, with D hard to call. This CDR3 contains 13 residues. Per the germline V gene, CDR1 is SGHVS and CDR2 is FQNEAQ. The V end lost 2 bases, the J end lost 4 bases, and 7 bases lay between the germline ends. CDR3 residues: CASSLYSADTQYF. The CDR3 DNA reads as TGTGCCAGCAGCTTATATTCGGCAGATACGCAGTATTTT.